Sequencing of this TCR beta chain was carried out in a study of blood T cell repertoires in COVID-19. The CDR3 loop spans 14 amino acids. Per the germline V gene, CDR1 is SGHKS and CDR2 is YYEKEE (reference sequence). Deletions cut 2 bases from V and 6 bases from J, with 12 bases between. Authors' data handling: Using reference gene primer amplification, nucleated cell counts were estimated. The assay was immunoSEQ multiplex PCR, and TCRdb's table has in-frame clones only and misses some. The DNA gave D and trimming, while V, J and clone size come from that table. The table lists 60,000 to 90,000 clones, around nine tenths of them singletons.

The rearrangement uses TRBV5-5 and TRBJ2-4; D may be TRBD2 (6 bases). Material for sequencing was peripheral blood. The receptor was isolated from an elderly woman with active or convalescent COVID-19. This CDR3 is CASSFAGRPNIQYF. DNA of the CDR3: TGTGCCAGCAGCTTCGCGGGACGCCCAAACATTCAGTACTTC.